This T cell receptor (beta chain) was captured in a study of blood T cell repertoires in COVID-19. Overall study: The study drew acute and convalescent COVID-19 samples from the United States, Italy and Spain.

This CDR3 is built from 13 residues. V lost 2 bases to trimming and J lost 3 bases, with 7 bases between them. Source study methods: Amplified reference gene primers provided the basis for estimating nucleated cell counts. Sequenced by immunoSEQ multiplex PCR; TCRdb stores in-frame clones only, minus some. The V and J calls and the clone size are those of that table, but D and trimming were determined from the DNA. This sample carries approximately 300,000 clones, under 90% of them seen once, and the ten largest clones take about 10%. Adults between roughly 18 and 90 years of age took part from about 24 US areas.

The rearrangement links TRBV12-3 or TRBV12-4 to TRBJ1-2; D call uncertain. The TCR sequence derives from a woman younger than 35 who had recovered from COVID-19. The source material was PBMCs or T cells enriched from blood (not recorded which). CDR3 region: CASSLRGDYGYTF. The CDR3 DNA reads as TGTGCCAGCAGTTTACGGGGTGACTATGGCTACACCTTC.